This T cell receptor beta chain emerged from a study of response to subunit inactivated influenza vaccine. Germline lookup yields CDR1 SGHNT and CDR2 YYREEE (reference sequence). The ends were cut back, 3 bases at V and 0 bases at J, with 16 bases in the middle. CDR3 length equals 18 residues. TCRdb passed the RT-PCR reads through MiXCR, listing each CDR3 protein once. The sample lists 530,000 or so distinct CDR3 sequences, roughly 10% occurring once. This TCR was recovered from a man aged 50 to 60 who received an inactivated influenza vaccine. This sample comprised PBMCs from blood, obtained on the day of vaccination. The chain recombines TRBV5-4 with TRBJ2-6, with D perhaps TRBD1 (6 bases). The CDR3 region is CASSSAGVASSGANVLTF. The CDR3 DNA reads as TGTGCCAGCAGCTCCGCAGGGGTCGCAAGCTCTGGGGCCAACGTCCTGACTTTC.